This TCR beta chain was captured by sequencing in a study of cytomegalovirus exposure and HLA in healthy donors. Libraries were prepared by immunoSEQ multiplex PCR; TCRdb keeps only in-frame clonotypes and omits some of them. The repertoire holds about 220,000 clones, with about 87% as singletons. In its sample, this clone was seen once. Germline loops: CDR1 MNHEY, CDR2 SMNVEV (reference sequence). This CDR3 comprises 15 residues. Deletions cut 4 bases from V and 0 bases from J, with 12 bases between. The chain links TRBV27 to TRBJ2-5; perhaps TRBD1 as D (5 bases). The origin of this receptor is a man between 18 and 35 years old in good health and CMV-seronegative. Sequencing used PBMCs. Here the CDR3 reads CASSSRQIYQETQYF. The DNA for the CDR3 is TGTGCCAGCAGTTCAAGACAGATCTACCAAGAGACCCAGTACTTC.